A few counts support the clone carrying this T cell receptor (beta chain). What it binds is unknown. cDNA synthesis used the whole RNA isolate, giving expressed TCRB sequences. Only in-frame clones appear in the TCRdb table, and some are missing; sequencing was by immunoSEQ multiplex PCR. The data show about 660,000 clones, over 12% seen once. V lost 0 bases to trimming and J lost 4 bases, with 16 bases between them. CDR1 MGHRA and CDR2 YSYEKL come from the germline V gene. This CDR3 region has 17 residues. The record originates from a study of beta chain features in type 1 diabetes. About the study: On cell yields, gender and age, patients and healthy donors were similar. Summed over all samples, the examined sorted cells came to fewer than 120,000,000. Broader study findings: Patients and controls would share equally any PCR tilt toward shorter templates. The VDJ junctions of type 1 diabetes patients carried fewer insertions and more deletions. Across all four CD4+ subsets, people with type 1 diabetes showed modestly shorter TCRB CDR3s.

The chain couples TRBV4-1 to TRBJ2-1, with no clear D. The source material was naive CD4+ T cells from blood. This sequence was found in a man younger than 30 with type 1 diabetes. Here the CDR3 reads CASSQDRSRAHYNEQFF. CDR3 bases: TGCGCCAGCAGCCAAGATAGGTCAAGGGCCCATTACAATGAGCAGTTCTTC.